A single T cell receptor beta chain is shown here with its context. Its antigen is currently not known. No clone much larger than this one lies a single base away; base qualities are absent. The germline V gene provides CDR1 MGHRA and CDR2 YSYEKL. There are 14 amino acids in the CDR3, from cysteine to phenylalanine inclusive. Just CDR3 DNA is preserved here, 42 bases in frame from base 1. A distance of 9 bases separates the germline ends of V and J, which lose 2 bases and 2 bases respectively. Library prep was done by the immunoSEQ multiplex PCR assay. Held by TCRdb, this immuneACCESS table contains in-frame sequences only and omits some clones. Under half of the omission traces to an unresolved V gene where checked; the cause of the rest is unknown. A total of fewer than 250,000 clones appear in this sample, about 89% of them only once. The ten biggest clones cover over 1.5% of the sample. These data originate in a study of control samples from healthy donors and cancer patients (dated by TCRdb to about 2020).

Sequenced: blood. Here the chain combines TRBV4-1 and TRBJ1-2, with the identity of the D gene unclear. The clonotype comes from a man aged 25 to 40 in good health. The CDR3: CASSQPGRNYGYTF. DNA sequence: TGCGCCAGCAGCCAACCCGGGAGGAACTATGGCTACACCTTC.